This entry lists 19 T cell receptor beta chains sequenced from one sample in a study of read filtering for tumor transcriptome and immune sequencing. This library used approximately 390 ng RNA and molecular barcoded adaptors spanning alpha/delta and beta/gamma chains. TCRdb ran MiXCR on the reads and lists one entry per CDR3 protein. Among tens of thousands of distinct CDR3 sequences listed, approximately 14% were seen once. The specimen sequenced was a population of CD138-negative cells sorted from bone marrow. The receptors derive from a donor aged 40 or older with multiple myeloma.

This clonotype showed up many times. DNA of the CDR3: TGCGCCAGCAGCCAAGACTTCAGTTCCTACGAGCAGTACTTC. Encoded protein: CASSQDFSSYEQYF. The chain combines TRBV4-1 with TRBJ2-7; D is undetermined. Germline V CDR1 and CDR2: MGHRA, YSYEKL. This CDR3 comprises 14 residues. V was clipped by 0 bases and J by 1 base, with 7 bases between them.

This clonotype was seen repeatedly, ten times or more. The rearrangement uses TRBV20-1 and TRBJ1-2; TRBD1 matches at 7 bases. This CDR3 region has 15 residues. The germline V gene encodes CDR1 DFQATT and CDR2 SNEGSKA (reference sequence). V was clipped by 5 bases and J by 4 bases; unmatched bases: 13. The CDR3 reads CSALPGQTPLYGYTF. The CDR3 region has the DNA TGCAGTGCTCTTCCGGGACAGACTCCCCTCTATGGCTACACCTTC.

This clonotype was seen repeatedly, ten times or more. V is TRBV6-6 and J is TRBJ2-1; TRBD2 aligns across 9 bases. This CDR3 is built from 16 residues. CDR1 is MNHNY and CDR2 is SVGAGI in the germline V gene (reference sequence). V lost 2 bases and J lost 5; bases outside the gene matches: 7. The CDR3 bases are TGTGCCAGCAGTTACAGTACTAGCGGGTTGCACAATGAGCAGTTCTTC. This gives the protein CASSYSTSGLHNEQFF.

This clonotype was seen at least ten times. The J gene is TRBJ2-3, the V gene TRBV24-1; D tentatively reads TRBD1 or TRBD2 (5 bases each). The V gene lost 1 base and the J gene lost 2 bases, with 6 bases spanning the gap. Germline V CDR1 and CDR2: KGHDR, SFDVKD. The CDR3 is 14 residues long. CDR3 loop: CATSDLGTTDTQYF. DNA of the CDR3: TGTGCCACCAGTGATTTAGGGACCACAGATACGCAGTATTTT.

The chain employs TRBV29-1 and TRBJ2-1; possible D gene TRBD1, 6 bases. CDR3 length: 11 residues. Germline CDR1 SQVTM, CDR2 ANQGSEA. Between the trimmed V and J ends, which lost 4 bases and 7 bases, there was a span of 8 bases. The DNA for the CDR3 is TGCAGCGTTGCCAGGGGAAATGAGCAGTTCTTC. This encodes CSVARGNEQFF.

This clonotype has only a few counts. It may be a read error: a sequence one base away is much more abundant. V is TRBV20-1 and J is TRBJ1-2; D gene uncertain. V lost 5 bases to trimming and J lost 3 bases, with 13 bases between them. The germline V gene has CDR1 DFQATT and CDR2 SNEGSKA (reference sequence). The CDR3 covers 13 residues. The CDR3 nucleotides read TGCAGTGCTGGCCGTGACAATTACTATGGCTACACCTTC. As protein: CSAGRDNYYGYTF.

Turning to this clonotype: A much bigger clone sits one base away, suggesting this may be a read error. This chain uses TRBV30 with TRBJ2-5; D perhaps matches TRBD2 (5 bases). This CDR3 is 13 amino acids long. The germline V gene has CDR1 GTSNPN and CDR2 SVGIG (reference sequence). The CDR3 nucleotides read TGTGCCTGGAGACCCCCCGGGGTGGAGACCCAGTGCTTC. The encoded protein is CAWRPPGVETQCF.

This clonotype showed up many times. The chain links TRBV5-6 to TRBJ2-5; 15 bases are a match to TRBD2. CDR3 length: 17 residues. CDR1 and CDR2 (germline): SGHDT, YYEEEE. The V and J ends lost 0 bases and 5 bases, in that order; junction bases with no gene match: 5. The CDR3 is CASSLGTSGGAKETQYF. The DNA of the CDR3 is TGTGCCAGCAGCTTGGGGACTAGCGGGGGGGCCAAGGAGACCCAGTACTTC.

This clonotype has ten or more counts. The J gene is TRBJ2-2, the V gene TRBV7-2; the match to TRBD1 covers 7 bases. Germline CDR1 is SGHTA and CDR2 is FQGNSA. The CDR3 extends over 17 amino acids. V was pared by 7 bases and J by 5 bases, with 16 bases of the junction left unmatched. CDR3 in DNA: TGTGCCAGCAACAATGTCGGGGTCAGGGGACAGACCGGGGAGCTGTTTTTT. This translates into CASNNVGVRGQTGELFF.

This clonotype was detected many times. The rearrangement joins TRBV6-5 to TRBJ1-1, with a weak D call TRBD1 (5 bases). Looked up from germline, CDR1 is MNHEY and CDR2 is SVGAGI. Trimming cost V 8 bases and J 2 bases, with 21 bases left between them. The CDR3 loop spans 16 amino acids. The CDR3 DNA reads TGTGCCAGCCGTGGGGGATTCGGAGATCTCAACACTGAAGCTTTCTTT. Its translation is CASRGGFGDLNTEAFF.

This clonotype was counted many times. The rearrangement joins TRBV5-1 to TRBJ2-1; 8 nucleotides agree with TRBD2. The germline V gene has CDR1 SGHRS and CDR2 YFSETQ. This CDR3 comprises 20 residues. The V gene end was trimmed by 4 bases and the J gene end by 0 bases; junction bases not matched to a gene: 18. CDR3 coding DNA: TGCGCCAGCAGCCAGTCAGGAGCGGGGGAACAACGAAGCTCCTACAATGAGCAGTTCTTC. As protein: CASSQSGAGEQRSSYNEQFF.

This clonotype was recorded many times. The V and J genes are TRBV28 and TRBJ1-2; 10 bases agree with TRBD1. Germline CDR1 is MDHEN and CDR2 is SYDVKM. The CDR3 is 13 residues long. Trimming at V came to 4 bases and at J to 8 bases, leaving 4 bases not matched to a gene. For the CDR3, the DNA is TGTGCCAGCAGTTCGCGGACAGGGGGAGGCTACACCTTC. Residues: CASSSRTGGGYTF.

This clonotype was seen ten or more times. V gene TRBV2 combines with J gene TRBJ2-2; 9 nucleotides agree with TRBD2. Germline V gives CDR1 SNHLY, CDR2 FYNNEI. CDR3 length equals 15 residues. The trim removed 4 bases at V and 5 bases at J, leaving 5 bases unmatched. The CDR3 bases are TGTGCCAGCAGTGCCGCGGGACTAGCTACCGGGGAGCTGTTTTTT. This encodes CASSAAGLATGELFF.

This clonotype was recorded at least ten times. The CDR3 DNA follows: TGTGCCAGCAGCGAAAGAGAGGGACAGGGTACAGATACGCAGTATTTT. This translates into CASSEREGQGTDTQYF. The chain recombines TRBV9 with TRBJ2-3, with 9 bases lining up with TRBD1. The junction had 8 bases not matched to a gene; V was cut back by 3 bases and J by 3 bases. CDR1 is SGDLS, CDR2 YYNGEE, per germline. The CDR3 runs to 16 residues.

The rearrangement links TRBV10-3 to TRBJ2-7; 11 positions match TRBD1. Per the germline V gene, CDR1 is ENHRY and CDR2 is SYGVKD. V dropped 10 bases and J dropped 2; count of bases not matched to a gene: 7. The CDR3 sequence is 14 residues long. CDR3 amino acids: CATAPGQGAYEQYF. The CDR3 coding sequence is TGTGCCACGGCTCCGGGACAGGGGGCCTACGAGCAGTACTTC.

V and J are TRBV5-5 and TRBJ2-2; TRBD1 agrees at 7 bases. V lost 2 bases to trimming and J lost 1 base; unmatched junction nucleotides: 5. The germline gives CDR1 SGHKS, CDR2 YYEKEE (reference sequence). This CDR3 is built from 16 residues. The DNA for the CDR3 is TGTGCCAGCAGCTTAAAGGGGGCCCTGAACACCGGGGAGCTGTTTTTT. Its protein product is CASSLKGALNTGELFF.

In its sample, this clonotype was seen many times. The J gene is TRBJ2-3, the V gene TRBV28, with D perhaps TRBD1 or TRBD2 (5 bases each). The germline V and J ends were trimmed by 10 bases and 6 bases, with 23 bases remaining between them. This CDR3 is 15 amino acids long. CDR1 is MDHEN, CDR2 SYDVKM, per germline. As DNA, the CDR3 is TGTGCCACCAGCCTTAGGGGACGGACCTCGGATACGCAGTATTTT. As protein: CATSLRGRTSDTQYF.

This clonotype was found many times. This chain uses TRBV7-2 with TRBJ2-1; TRBD1 agrees at 8 bases. This CDR3 contains 19 residues. Germline trimming cut 4 bases from V and 0 bases from J; bases unmatched to any gene: 14. Germline V gene sequence: CDR1 SGHTA, CDR2 FQGNSA. The CDR3 DNA is TGTGCCAGCAGCTCGCAGGGGGCTATTCTGATTAGCTCCTACAATGAGCAGTTCTTC. This translates into CASSSQGAILISSYNEQFF.

This clonotype was counted a few times. V usage is TRBV5-1 and J usage is TRBJ1-2; D uncertain. Trimming pared 3 bases from V and 1 base from J, leaving 7 bases between. CDR1 and CDR2 (germline): SGHRS, YFSETQ. The CDR3 length is 13 residues. DNA for the CDR3: TGCGCCAGCAGCTCCGACGGTAACTATGGCTACACCTTC. Protein product: CASSSDGNYGYTF.